The source of this TCR beta chain is a study of T-cell reconstitution after alpha-beta-depleted transplantation in children. Study results and limitations: Surviving recipient T cells and thymic progenitors produced the high day-60 TCRbeta diversity seen in some patients. Reports say that about two months after transplant, the alpha-beta T cells came out of several hundred graft clones that had expanded. Newly made T cells mostly supplied T-cell counts and diversity one year after transplant.

Note on this clonotype: The target antigen is unknown.

The V and J ends lost 10 bases and 4 bases, in that order; junction bases with no gene match: 15. Germline lookup yields CDR1 LNHDA and CDR2 SQIVND (reference sequence). The CDR3 totals 15 residues. Unique molecular identifiers were used in preparing the TCRbeta library. TCRdb fed the PCR reads into MiXCR, producing one record per CDR3 protein. Seen here are around 960,000 distinct CDR3 sequences, less than 30% observed once, and the top ten hold about 28%. The clonotype originates from a boy in the first two years of life who had a stem cell transplant for SCID, so the T cells may come from the graft donor. Sequences were derived from PBMCs, mostly from graft donor cells, sampled 360 days after TCRalphabeta/CD19-depleted stem cell transplant. The V and J genes are TRBV19 and TRBJ1-1, with TRBD1 matching 7 bases. CDR3 nucleotide sequence: TGTGCCACTCTCGACAGGGCCCAGGGGATCACTGAAGCTTTCTTT. Translating it yields CATLDRAQGITEAFF.